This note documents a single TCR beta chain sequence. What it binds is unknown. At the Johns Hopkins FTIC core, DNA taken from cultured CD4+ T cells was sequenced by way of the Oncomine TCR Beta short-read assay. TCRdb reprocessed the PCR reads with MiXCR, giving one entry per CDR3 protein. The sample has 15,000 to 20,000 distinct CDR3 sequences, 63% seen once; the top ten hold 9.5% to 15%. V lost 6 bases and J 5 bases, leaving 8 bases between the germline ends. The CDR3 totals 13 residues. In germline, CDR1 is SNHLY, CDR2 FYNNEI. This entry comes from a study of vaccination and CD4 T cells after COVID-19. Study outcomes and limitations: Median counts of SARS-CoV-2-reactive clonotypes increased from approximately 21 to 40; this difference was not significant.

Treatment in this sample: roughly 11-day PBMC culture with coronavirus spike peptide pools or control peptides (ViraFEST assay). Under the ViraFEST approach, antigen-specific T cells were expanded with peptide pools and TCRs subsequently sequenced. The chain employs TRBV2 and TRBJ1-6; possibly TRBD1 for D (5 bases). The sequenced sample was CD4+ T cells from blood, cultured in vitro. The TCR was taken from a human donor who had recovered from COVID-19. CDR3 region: CASRQGDNSPLHF. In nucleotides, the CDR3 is TGTGCCAGCAGGCAGGGTGATAATTCACCCCTCCACTTT.